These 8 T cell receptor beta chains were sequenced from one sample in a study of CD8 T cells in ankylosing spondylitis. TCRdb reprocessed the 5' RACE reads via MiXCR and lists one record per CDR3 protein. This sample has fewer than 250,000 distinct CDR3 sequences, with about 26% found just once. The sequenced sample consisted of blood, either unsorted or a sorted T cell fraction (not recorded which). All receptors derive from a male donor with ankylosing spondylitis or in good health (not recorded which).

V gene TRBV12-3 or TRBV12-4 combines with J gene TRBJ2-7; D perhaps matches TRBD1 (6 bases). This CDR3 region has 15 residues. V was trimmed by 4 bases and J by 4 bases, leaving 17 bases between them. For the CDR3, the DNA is TGTGCCAGCAGTTCCCGGACAGCCCATATTTACGAGCAGTACTTC. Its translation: CASSSRTAHIYEQYF.

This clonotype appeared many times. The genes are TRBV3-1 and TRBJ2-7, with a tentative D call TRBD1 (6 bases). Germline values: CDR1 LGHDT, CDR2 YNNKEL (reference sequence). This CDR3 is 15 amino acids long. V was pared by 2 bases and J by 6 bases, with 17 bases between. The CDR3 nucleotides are TGTGCCAGCAGCCAATGGGGCAGGGGTCCCCTCGAGCAGTACTTC. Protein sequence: CASSQWGRGPLEQYF.

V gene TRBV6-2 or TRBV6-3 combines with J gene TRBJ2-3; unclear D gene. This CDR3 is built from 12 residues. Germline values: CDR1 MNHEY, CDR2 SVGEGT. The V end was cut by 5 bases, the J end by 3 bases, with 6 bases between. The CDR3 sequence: CASSQKTDTQYF. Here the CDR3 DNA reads TGTGCCAGCAGTCAGAAGACAGATACGCAGTATTTT.

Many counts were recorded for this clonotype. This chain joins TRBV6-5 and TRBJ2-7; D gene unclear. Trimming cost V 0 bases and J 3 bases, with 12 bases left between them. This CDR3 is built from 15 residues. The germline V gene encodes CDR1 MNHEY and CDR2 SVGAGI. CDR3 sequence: CASSYSGRPRYEQYF. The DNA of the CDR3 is TGTGCCAGCAGTTACTCTGGTCGGCCCCGCTACGAGCAGTACTTC.

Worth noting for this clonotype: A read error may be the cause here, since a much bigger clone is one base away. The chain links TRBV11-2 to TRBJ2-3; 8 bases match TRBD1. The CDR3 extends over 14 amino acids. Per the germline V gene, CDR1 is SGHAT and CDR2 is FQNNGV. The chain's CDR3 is CACSWDRLTDTQYF. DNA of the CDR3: TGTGCCTGCAGCTGGGACAGGCTAACAGATACGCAGTATTTT.

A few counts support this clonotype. CDR3 bases: TGCGCCAGCAGCCAAGATACGGACAGTGGGGGGACCCAGTACTTC. This sequence encodes CASSQDTDSGGTQYF. V and J are TRBV4-3 and TRBJ2-5; tentatively, D is TRBD1 (6 bases). Looked up from germline, CDR1 is LGHNA and CDR2 is YSLEER. This CDR3 comprises 15 residues. V dropped 0 bases and J dropped 7 bases, with 15 bases sitting between them.

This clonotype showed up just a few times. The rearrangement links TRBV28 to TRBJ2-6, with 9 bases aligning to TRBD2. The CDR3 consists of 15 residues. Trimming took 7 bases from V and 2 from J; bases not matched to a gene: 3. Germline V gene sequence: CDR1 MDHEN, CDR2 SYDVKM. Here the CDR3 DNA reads TGTGCCAGCATAGCGGGAGTTGCTGGGGCCAACGTCCTGACTTTC. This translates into CASIAGVAGANVLTF. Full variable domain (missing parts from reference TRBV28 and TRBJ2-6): DVKVTQSSRYLVKRTGEKVFLECVQDMDHENMFWYRQDPGLGLRLIYFSYDVKMKEKGDIPEGYSVSREKKERFSLILESASTNQTSMYLCASIAGVAGANVLTFGAGSRLTVL.

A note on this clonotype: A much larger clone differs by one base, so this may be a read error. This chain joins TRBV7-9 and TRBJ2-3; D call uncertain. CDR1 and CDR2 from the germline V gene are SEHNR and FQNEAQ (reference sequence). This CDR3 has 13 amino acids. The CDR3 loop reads CASSPWATDKQYF. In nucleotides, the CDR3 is TGTGCCAGCAGCCCCTGGGCCACAGATAAGCAGTATTTT.